This TCR beta chain was profiled in a study of blood T cell repertoires in COVID-19. The repertoire was sequenced with immunoSEQ multiplex PCR; TCRdb's copy has only in-frame clones and lacks some. The sample carries around 190,000 clones, less than 90% recorded once. The study recruited exposed participants who had met a COVID-19 case within 2 weeks before entry. Germline V gives CDR1 KGHDR, CDR2 SFDVKD. The CDR3 contains 18 residues. With 5 bases clipped from V and 2 bases from J, the junction kept 8 bases outside the gene matches. The chain employs TRBV24-1 and TRBJ2-2; 12 nucleotides line up with TRBD2. Source material: PBMCs or T cells enriched from blood (not recorded which). The source is a woman aged 25 to 45 who had been exposed to COVID-19. CDR3 amino acids: CATSVSTSGGSNTGELFF. DNA for the CDR3: TGTGCCACCAGTGTCTCGACTAGCGGGGGATCTAACACCGGGGAGCTGTTTTTT.